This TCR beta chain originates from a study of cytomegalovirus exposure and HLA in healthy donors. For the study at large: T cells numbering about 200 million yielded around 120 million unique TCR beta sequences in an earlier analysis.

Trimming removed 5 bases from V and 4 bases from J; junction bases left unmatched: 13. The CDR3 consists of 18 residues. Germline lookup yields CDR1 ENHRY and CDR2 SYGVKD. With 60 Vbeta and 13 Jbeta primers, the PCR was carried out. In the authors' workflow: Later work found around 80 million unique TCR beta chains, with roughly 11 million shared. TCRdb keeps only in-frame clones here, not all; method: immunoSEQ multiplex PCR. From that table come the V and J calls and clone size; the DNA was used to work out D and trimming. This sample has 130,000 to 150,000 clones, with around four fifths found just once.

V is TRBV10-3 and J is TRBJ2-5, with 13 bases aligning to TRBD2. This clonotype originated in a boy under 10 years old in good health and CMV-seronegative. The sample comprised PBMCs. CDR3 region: CAISSGLAGALSRETQYF. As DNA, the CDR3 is TGTGCCATCAGTTCCGGACTAGCGGGGGCCCTTTCGAGAGAGACCCAGTACTTC.